This T cell receptor (beta chain) was recorded in a study of blood T cell repertoires in COVID-19 (TCRdb year 2020). Background for the entire study: Collaborator samples came from the United States, Italy and Spain and covered acute and convalescent phases of COVID-19. The material from the prospective study consisted of cDNA or gDNA derived from T cells, B-cell-depleted T cells, or PBMCs. Deeply sampled blood TCRbeta repertoires from subjects exposed to, actively infected with, or recovered from COVID-19 were included in the dataset. A freely available public database, intended as a resource for researchers studying the immune response to SARS-CoV-2, is where the repertoires were released. Samples came from the ongoing ImmuneRACE study (first 160 participants) plus 1,254 subjects from 6 global collaborators. The sample metadata nearly always contained a de-identified subject ID, COVID-19 status, age in years and sex. Where HLA class I and class II types were available, the types were taken from metadata supplied by the sample provider, not from assay-based typing.

The V and J ends are trimmed by 1 base and 5 bases, leaving 18 bases between them. CDR1 and CDR2 were assigned from the germline V gene (reference sequence) as SEHNR and FQNEAQ. Inclusive of the bounding cysteine and phenylalanine, the CDR3 is 17 residues long. Only the CDR3 DNA is retained, 51 bases long and in frame from the first base. About this clone itself: This receptor's antigen is unknown. Qualities for individual bases were not recorded, and no much larger clone is one base off.

Participants in the prospective study were enrolled through a virtual design, were aged roughly 18 to 100 years, and lived in approximately 25 United States geographic areas. To assign participants to cohorts, the prospective study relied on clinical history that participants themselves reported in a screening survey and a study questionnaire. ImmuneRACE Cohort 3 recovered participants were defined by two consecutive negative NP/OP PCR tests, healthcare professional clearance, or symptom resolution. In the prospective study, mobile phlebotomists collected whole blood, serum and a nasopharyngeal or oropharyngeal swab from each participant. Participants in the prospective study had the option to provide additional blood draws and questionnaires over an approximately 2-month period. Blood samples from the prospective study were shipped frozen or at room temperature prior to DNA extraction. Beyond this particular receptor, the publication reports: The quantity of clinical and demographic metadata differed by source and by participant and was supplied without curation.

TCRbeta CDR3 regions were amplified from genomic DNA by means of the immunoSEQ Assay, a bias-controlled multiplex PCR. In the authors' own workflow: Nucleated cell counts per sample were estimated from amplification of reference gene primers within the assay. To quantify the absolute abundance of each unique TCRbeta CDR3 rearrangement, sequence reads were collapsed and filtered. For each sample, productive Simpson clonality was calculated as the square root of Simpson's diversity index across productive rearrangements. The immuneACCESS repertoire file appears here via TCRdb, limited to in-frame rearrangements. These files lack a portion of the clones; in checked studies, under half of the deficit traces to unresolved V genes, and the cause of the others is not known. V and J calls and clone size follow that table, whereas D and trimming were derived from the DNA. The sample table shows 450,000 to 500,000 clones, and approximately 90% are seen once. The leading ten clones occupy 7% to 10% of the sample.

Rearrangement joined TRBV7-9 to TRBJ2-1; no D gene can be assigned with confidence. The specimen was PBMCs or T cells enriched from blood (not recorded which). The receptor's source is a woman in her sixties or seventies who had recovered from COVID-19. The nucleotide sequence is given as TGTGCCAGCAGCTTAGTTGCCCTTTATCGGCAGGACAATGAGCAGTTCTTC. Its product reads: CASSLVALYRQDNEQFF.